The 2 T cell receptor beta chains below all came from one sample that was sequenced in a study of blood T cell repertoires in COVID-19. Profiling relied on immunoSEQ multiplex PCR, and the TCRdb table lists in-frame clones only, not all of them. The data contain roughly 200,000 clones, roughly 78% of them singletons. The sequenced sample consisted of peripheral blood. The receptors originated from a woman of 80 years or more with active or convalescent COVID-19.

The J gene is TRBJ2-3, the V gene TRBV24-1, with D possibly being TRBD1 (5 bases). The germline gives CDR1 KGHDR, CDR2 SFDVKD. There are 13 residues in the CDR3. Trimming took off 8 bases at V and 8 bases at J, with 16 bases between the two ends. In nucleotides, the CDR3 is TGTGCCACCACTCGTCAGGGCCTGCGTACGCAGTATTTT. Translating gives CATTRQGLRTQYF.

This chain links TRBV19 with TRBJ2-7; D is possibly TRBD1 (6 bases). With 3 bases removed from V and 3 bases from J, the gap between germline ends came to 15 bases. The V gene's germline CDR1 is LNHDA and CDR2 SQIVND (reference sequence). The CDR3 is made up of 15 amino acids. The CDR3 region is CASSIGGSGGYEQYF. CDR3 sequence (DNA): TGTGCCAGTAGTATTGGGGGCAGTGGCGGCTACGAGCAGTACTTC.